This T cell receptor (beta chain) was sequenced in a study of CD8+ T cells in alopecia areata. Trimming cost V 7 bases and J 0 bases, with 10 bases left between them. This CDR3 contains 14 residues. Germline loops: CDR1 SNHLY, CDR2 FYNNEI. Study results and limitations: More clonal than normal scalp was lesional scalp, particularly alopecia totalis/universalis. Against the mouse data, patients shared TCRs less clearly, possibly for HLA reasons.

Lesional scalp tissue (obtained by punch biopsy) and peripheral blood were collected from alopecia areata patients. PBMCs served as the source from which CD4+ and CD8+ T cells were sorted. RNA was isolated and reverse transcribed to cDNA, the sequencing template. Assay: immunoSEQ multiplex PCR; the TCRdb copy retains only in-frame clones and omits some. Among around 82,000 clones listed, roughly 51% were seen once. Details on this clone: Antigen: not known.

This TCR derives from a human donor with alopecia areata. The rearrangement links TRBV2 to TRBJ1-5, with D possibly matching TRBD1 (5 bases). Input material: NKG2D-high CD8+ T cells sorted from blood. In nucleotides, the CDR3 is TGTGCCAGCAAGAAGGACATTAGCAATCAGCCCCAGCATTTT. Amino acids: CASKKDISNQPQHF.